These T cell receptor beta chains were read from a single sample in a study of shared clonotypes between healthy human individuals. Using immunoSEQ multiplex PCR, the repertoire was profiled, and TCRdb retains in-frame clones only, with some absent. The table lists hundreds of thousands of clones, 55% to 85% of them singletons, with about 1.8% in the top ten. The sample consisted of memory CD4+ T cells sorted from blood. These receptors originate from a woman aged 30 to 39 in good health. Both conserved end residues are part of each CDR3. A D gene is named only where the DNA matches it firmly. Rows may omit the clone size; those that give it use once, few, many or a size class.

DNA,CDR3,J,D,V,size
TGTGCCAGCAGCTCCCCACGGGGGCGACCAGATACGCAGTATTTT,CASSSPRGRPDTQYF,TRBJ2-3,NA,TRBV5-8,NA
TGTGCCAGCAGCCCCGGACGGTATGGCAACTATGGCTACACCTTC,CASSPGRYGNYGYTF,TRBJ1-2,NA,TRBV6-5,NA
TGTGCCAGCAGTTTGTGGGTGCAGGCATACAATGAGCAGTTCTTC,CASSLWVQAYNEQFF,TRBJ2-1,NA,TRBV28,NA
TGTGCCAGCTCACCCGGGGGGGGCAGCAATCAGCCCCAGCATTTT,CASSPGGGSNQPQHF,TRBJ1-5,NA,TRBV18,NA
TGTGCCACCAGCCTGGGACAGGCTCTCAATGAGCAGTTCTTC,CATSLGQALNEQFF,TRBJ2-1,TRBD1,TRBV15,NA
TGTGCCAGCAGTTCCCTAGCGGGAGGCGCCTACGAGCAGTACTTC,CASSSLAGGAYEQYF,TRBJ2-7,TRBD2,TRBV28,NA
TGTGCCAGTAGTACCCTTAGGGGGGCTGACTATGGCTACACCTTC,CASSTLRGADYGYTF,TRBJ1-2,NA,TRBV19,few
TGCGCCAGCAGCCCGGGGGCAGGAAACACCGGGGAGCTGTTTTTT,CASSPGAGNTGELFF,TRBJ2-2,NA,TRBV5-1,few
TGTGCCAGCACTCTAACAGGGGGCGCAAACTATGGCTACACCTTC,CASTLTGGANYGYTF,TRBJ1-2,TRBD1,TRBV27,NA
TGTGCCAGCTCACGGGGGGACAGCATCGACACTGAAGCTTTCTTT,CASSRGDSIDTEAFF,TRBJ1-1,TRBD1,TRBV18,NA
TGTGCCAGCAGTTCTCCCGGGACAAGCACAGATACGCAGTATTTT,CASSSPGTSTDTQYF,TRBJ2-3,NA,TRBV28,NA
TGTGCCAGCAGTCTCCAGCGACGGCAGTTCTTC,CASSLQRRQFF,TRBJ2-1,NA,TRBV28,NA
TGTGCCAGCAGCTTAGGAGGACAACACGGCGCCGGGCAGTACTTC,CASSLGGQHGAGQYF,TRBJ2-7,NA,TRBV7-8,NA
TGCGCCAGCAGCCAAGTGGCCGGGACTCCCACCGGGGAGCTGTTTTTT,CASSQVAGTPTGELFF,TRBJ2-2,NA,TRBV4-1,NA
TGTGCCAGCAGTGGAGGGACAGGGCGCACAGATACGCAGTATTTT,CASSGGTGRTDTQYF,TRBJ2-3,TRBD1,TRBV28,NA
TGCGCCAGCAGCCAAGTTGCAACTAATGAAAAACTGTTTTTT,CASSQVATNEKLFF,TRBJ1-4,NA,TRBV4-1,NA
TGCGCCAGCAGCCAAGAGGGAATGGGAAGGTCACGCACAGATACGCAGTATTTT,CASSQEGMGRSRTDTQYF,TRBJ2-3,NA,TRBV4-1,NA
TGTGCCAGCAGCTTAACACAGAATCAGCCCCAGCATTTT,CASSLTQNQPQHF,TRBJ1-5,NA,TRBV7-8,NA
TGTGCCAGTAGTAATCAGGATGAAAAACTGTTTTTT,CASSNQDEKLFF,TRBJ1-4,NA,TRBV19,NA
TGTGCCAGCAGCCCCGGGGGGGGTAACCCCACAGATACGCAGTATTTT,CASSPGGGNPTDTQYF,TRBJ2-3,TRBD2,TRBV7-9,few
TGTGCCAGCAGCTTGGCCGGGTATGGGGGACTTCGGGAAAAACTGTTTTTT,CASSLAGYGGLREKLFF,TRBJ1-4,NA,TRBV5-6,NA
TGTGCCAGCAGTTTTGCGGGGGAAGCTTTCTTT,CASSFAGEAFF,TRBJ1-1,NA,TRBV27,NA
TGTGCCAGCAGACGCGGGAGCAGGAATGAGCAGTTCTTC,CASRRGSRNEQFF,TRBJ2-1,TRBD2,TRBV7-9,many
TGTGCCAGATATGGGCTCGCGGAAACTGAAGCTTTCTTT,CARYGLAETEAFF,TRBJ1-1,NA,TRBV5-8,NA
TGTGCCAGTAGCGACCAACAGGGACAGCCCCAGCATTTT,CASSDQQGQPQHF,TRBJ1-5,NA,TRBV19,NA
TGTGCCAGCAGCGCGGGACTAGCGGAGATATACGAGCAGTACTTC,CASSAGLAEIYEQYF,TRBJ2-7,TRBD2,TRBV6-1,NA
TGCGCCAGCAGCCCTGGAGACCTGAACACTGAAGCTTTCTTT,CASSPGDLNTEAFF,TRBJ1-1,NA,TRBV5-1,NA
TGTGCCAGCAGCTCACTAGGAGGCCTCTCTGGAAACACCATATATTTT,CASSSLGGLSGNTIYF,TRBJ1-3,NA,TRBV5-8,once
TGTGCCAGCAGTTTAGACGACTACTACAATGAGCAGTTCTTC,CASSLDDYYNEQFF,TRBJ2-1,NA,TRBV28,NA